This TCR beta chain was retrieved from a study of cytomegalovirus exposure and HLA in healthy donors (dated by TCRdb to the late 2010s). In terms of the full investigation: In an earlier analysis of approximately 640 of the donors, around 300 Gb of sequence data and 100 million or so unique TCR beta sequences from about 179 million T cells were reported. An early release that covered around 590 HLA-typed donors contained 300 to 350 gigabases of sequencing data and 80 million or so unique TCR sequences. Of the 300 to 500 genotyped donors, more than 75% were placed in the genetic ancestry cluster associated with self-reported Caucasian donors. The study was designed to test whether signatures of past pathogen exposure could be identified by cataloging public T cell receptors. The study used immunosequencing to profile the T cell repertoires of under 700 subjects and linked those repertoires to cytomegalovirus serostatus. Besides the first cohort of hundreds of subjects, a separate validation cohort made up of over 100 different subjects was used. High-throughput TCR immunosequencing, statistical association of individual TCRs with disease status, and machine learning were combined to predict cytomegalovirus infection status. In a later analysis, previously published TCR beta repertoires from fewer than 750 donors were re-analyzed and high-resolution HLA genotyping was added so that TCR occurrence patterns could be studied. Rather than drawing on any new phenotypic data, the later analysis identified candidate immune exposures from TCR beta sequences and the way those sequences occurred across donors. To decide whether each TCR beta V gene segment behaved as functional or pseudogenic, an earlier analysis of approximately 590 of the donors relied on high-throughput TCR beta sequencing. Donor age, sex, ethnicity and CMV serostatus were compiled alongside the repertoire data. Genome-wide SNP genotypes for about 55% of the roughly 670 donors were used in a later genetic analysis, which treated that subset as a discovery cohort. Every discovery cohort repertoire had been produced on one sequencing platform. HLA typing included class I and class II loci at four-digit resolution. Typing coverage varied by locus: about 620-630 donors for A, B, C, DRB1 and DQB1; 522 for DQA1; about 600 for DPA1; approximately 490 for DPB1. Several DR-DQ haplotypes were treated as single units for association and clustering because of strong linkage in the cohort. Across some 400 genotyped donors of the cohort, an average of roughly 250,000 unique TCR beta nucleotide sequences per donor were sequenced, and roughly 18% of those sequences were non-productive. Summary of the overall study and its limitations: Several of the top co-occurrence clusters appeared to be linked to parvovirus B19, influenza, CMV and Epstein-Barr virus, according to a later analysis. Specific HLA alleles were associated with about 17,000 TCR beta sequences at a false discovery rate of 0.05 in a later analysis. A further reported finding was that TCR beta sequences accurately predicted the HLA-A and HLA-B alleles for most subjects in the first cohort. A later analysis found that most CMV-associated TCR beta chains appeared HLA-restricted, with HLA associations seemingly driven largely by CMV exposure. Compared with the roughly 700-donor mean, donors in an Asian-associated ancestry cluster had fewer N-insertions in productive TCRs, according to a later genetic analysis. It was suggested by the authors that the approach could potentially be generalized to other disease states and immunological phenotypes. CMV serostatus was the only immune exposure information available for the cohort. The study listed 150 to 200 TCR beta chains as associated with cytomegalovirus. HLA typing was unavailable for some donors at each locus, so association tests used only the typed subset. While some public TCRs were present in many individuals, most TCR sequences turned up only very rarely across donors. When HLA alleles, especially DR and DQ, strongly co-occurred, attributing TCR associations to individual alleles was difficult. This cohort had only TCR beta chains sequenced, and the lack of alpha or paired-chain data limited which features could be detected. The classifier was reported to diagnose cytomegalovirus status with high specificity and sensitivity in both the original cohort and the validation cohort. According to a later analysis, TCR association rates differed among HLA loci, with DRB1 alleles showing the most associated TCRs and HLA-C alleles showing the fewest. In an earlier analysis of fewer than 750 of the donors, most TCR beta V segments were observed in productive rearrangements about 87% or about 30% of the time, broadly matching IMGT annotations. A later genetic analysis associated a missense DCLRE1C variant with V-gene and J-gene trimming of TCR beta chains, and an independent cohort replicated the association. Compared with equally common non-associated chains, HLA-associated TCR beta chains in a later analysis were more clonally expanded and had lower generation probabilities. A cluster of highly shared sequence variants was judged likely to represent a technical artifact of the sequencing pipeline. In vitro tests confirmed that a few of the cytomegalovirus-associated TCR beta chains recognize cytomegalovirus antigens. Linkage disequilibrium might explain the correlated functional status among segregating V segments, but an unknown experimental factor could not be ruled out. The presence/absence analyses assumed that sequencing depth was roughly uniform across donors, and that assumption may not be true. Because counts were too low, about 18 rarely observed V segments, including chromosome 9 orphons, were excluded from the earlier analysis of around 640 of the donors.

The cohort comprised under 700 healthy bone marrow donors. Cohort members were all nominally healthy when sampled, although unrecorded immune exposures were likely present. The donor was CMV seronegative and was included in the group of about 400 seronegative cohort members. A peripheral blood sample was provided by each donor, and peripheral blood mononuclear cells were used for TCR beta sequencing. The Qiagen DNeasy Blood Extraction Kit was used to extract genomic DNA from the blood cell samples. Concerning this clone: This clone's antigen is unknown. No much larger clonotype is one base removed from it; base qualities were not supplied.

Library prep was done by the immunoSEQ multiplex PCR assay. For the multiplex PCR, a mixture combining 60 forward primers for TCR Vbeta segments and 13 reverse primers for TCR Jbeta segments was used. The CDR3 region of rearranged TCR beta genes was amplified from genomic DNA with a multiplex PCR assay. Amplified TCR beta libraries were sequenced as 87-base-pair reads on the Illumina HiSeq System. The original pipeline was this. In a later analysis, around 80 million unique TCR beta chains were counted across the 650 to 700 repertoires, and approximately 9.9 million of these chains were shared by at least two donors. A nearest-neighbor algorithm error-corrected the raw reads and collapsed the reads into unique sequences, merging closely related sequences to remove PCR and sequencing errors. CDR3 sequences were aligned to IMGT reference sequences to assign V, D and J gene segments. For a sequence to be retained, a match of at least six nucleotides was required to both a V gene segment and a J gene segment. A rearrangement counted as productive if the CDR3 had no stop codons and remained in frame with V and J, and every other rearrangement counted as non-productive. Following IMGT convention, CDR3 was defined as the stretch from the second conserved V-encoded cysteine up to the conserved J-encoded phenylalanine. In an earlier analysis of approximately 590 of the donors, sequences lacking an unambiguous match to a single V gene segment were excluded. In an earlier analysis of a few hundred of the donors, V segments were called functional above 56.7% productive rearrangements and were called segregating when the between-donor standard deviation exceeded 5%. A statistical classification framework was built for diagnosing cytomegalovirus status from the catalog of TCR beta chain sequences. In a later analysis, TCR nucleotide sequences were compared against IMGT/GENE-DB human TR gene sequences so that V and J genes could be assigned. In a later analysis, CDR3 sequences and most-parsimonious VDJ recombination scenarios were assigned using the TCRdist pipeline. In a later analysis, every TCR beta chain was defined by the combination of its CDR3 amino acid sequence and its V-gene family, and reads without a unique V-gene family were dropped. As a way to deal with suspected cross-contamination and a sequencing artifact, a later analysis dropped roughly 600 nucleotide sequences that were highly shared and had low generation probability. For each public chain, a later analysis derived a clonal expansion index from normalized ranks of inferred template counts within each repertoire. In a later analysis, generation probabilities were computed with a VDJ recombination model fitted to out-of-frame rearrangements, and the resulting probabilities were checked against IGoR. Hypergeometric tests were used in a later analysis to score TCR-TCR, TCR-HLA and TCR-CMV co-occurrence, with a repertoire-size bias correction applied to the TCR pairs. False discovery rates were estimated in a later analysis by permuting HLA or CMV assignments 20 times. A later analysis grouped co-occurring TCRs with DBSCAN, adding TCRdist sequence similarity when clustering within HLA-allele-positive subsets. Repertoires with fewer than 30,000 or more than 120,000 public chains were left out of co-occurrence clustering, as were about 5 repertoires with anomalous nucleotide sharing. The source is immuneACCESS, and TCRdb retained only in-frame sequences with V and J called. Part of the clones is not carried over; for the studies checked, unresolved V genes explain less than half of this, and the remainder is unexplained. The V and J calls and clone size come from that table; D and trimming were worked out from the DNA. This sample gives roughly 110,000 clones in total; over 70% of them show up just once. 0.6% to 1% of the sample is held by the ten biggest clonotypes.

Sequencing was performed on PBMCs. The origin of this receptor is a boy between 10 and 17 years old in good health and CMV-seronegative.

The CDR3 corresponds to CASSLGLGAGNSPLHF. The DNA sequence is TGTGCCAGCAGCTTAGGACTGGGAGCCGGTAATTCACCCCTCCACTTT. The chain was built from TRBV13 and TRBJ1-6, with the identity of the D gene unclear. The CDR3 starts with the cysteine, ends with the phenylalanine, and has 16 residues. Just the 48-base CDR3 DNA is kept, in frame starting at base 1. The germline ends are 12 bases apart after V is trimmed by 0 bases and J by 6 bases. Taken from the germline V gene (reference sequence), the CDR1 and CDR2 loops are PRHDT and FYEKMQ.